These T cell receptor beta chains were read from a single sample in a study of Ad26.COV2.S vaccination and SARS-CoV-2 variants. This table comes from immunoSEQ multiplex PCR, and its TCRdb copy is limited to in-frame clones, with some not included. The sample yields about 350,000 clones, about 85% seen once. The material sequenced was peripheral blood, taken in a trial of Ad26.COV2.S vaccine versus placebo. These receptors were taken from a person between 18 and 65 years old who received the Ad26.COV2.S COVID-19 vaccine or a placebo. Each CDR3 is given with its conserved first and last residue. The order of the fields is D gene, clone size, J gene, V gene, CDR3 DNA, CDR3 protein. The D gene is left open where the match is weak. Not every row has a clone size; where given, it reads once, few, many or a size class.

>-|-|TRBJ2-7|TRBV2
TGTGCCAGCAGGGTCTTGGGAGAGCAGTACTTC
CASRVLGEQYF
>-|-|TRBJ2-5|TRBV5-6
TGTGCCAGCATATCGTTCGTGGGACTTCAAGAGACCCAGTACTTC
CASISFVGLQETQYF
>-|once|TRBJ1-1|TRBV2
TGTGCCAGCAGTGCTGACTCCCCTGAAGCTTTCTTT
CASSADSPEAFF
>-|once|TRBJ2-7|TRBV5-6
TGTGCCAGCAGTCAGCAATACGAGCAGTACTTC
CASSQQYEQYF
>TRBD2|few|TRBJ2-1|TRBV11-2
TGTGCCAGCAGCTGGAGACTAGCGGGAGGGAGGACCTACAATGAGCAGTTCTTC
CASSWRLAGGRTYNEQFF
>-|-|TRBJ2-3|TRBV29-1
TGCAGCGTTGATTCTCAAAACAGAGGCACAGATACGCAGTATTTT
CSVDSQNRGTDTQYF
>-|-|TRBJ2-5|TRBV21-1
TGTGCCAGCAGCAAAGCGAGGCGACTAGCGGGAGGAGCGTGTAATTCAGAGACCCAGTACTTC
CASSKARRLAGGACNSETQYF
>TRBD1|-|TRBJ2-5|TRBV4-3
TGCGCCAGCAGCCAAGATTTAGTTATGGGGTATTTGAGGGGGACAGGAGGGGAGACCCAGTACTTC
CASSQDLVMGYLRGTGGETQYF
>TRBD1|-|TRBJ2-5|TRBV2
TGTGCCAGCGGGACAGTACAAGAGACCCAGTACTTC
CASGTVQETQYF
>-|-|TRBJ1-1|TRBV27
TGTGCCAGTGGGGGAGCCCCTGGGGTGAACACTGAAGCTTTCTTT
CASGGAPGVNTEAFF
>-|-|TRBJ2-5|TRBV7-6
TGTGCCAGCAGCTTGGGGTTGTGGTCATCGGGTAAGACCCAGTACTTC
CASSLGLWSSGKTQYF
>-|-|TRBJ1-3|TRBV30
TGTGCCTGGAGTCAGGTATCTGGAAACACCATATATTTT
CAWSQVSGNTIYF
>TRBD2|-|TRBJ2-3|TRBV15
TGTGCCACCAGCAGAGGTTCTAGCGGGAGCAAGGGAGATACGCAGTATTTT
CATSRGSSGSKGDTQYF
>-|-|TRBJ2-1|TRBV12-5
TGTGCTAGTGGTTTGTTAGTTGAGCAGTTCTTC
CASGLLVEQFF
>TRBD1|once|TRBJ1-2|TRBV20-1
TGCAGTGCTAGTAGGCTGACAGGGGATGGGTATGGCTACACCTTC
CSASRLTGDGYGYTF
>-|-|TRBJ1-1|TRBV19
TGTGCCAGTAGTACCTCCCTCTCGAACACTGAAGCTTTCTTT
CASSTSLSNTEAFF
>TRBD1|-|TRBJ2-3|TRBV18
TGTGCCAGCTCACCATATTTCGACAGGGCCACAGATACGCAGTATTTT
CASSPYFDRATDTQYF
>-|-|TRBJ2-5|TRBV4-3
TGCGCCAGCAGCCAAGCCGAACTAGGTTCTGAGACCCAGTACTTC
CASSQAELGSETQYF
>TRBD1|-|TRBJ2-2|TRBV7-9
TGTGCCAGCAGCCAGGGCGGGACAGGTGTCAGGACCGGGGAGCTGTTTTTT
CASSQGGTGVRTGELFF
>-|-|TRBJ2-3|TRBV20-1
TGCAGTGCTAGTATATTGAGGGAATACACAGATACGCAGTATTTT
CSASILREYTDTQYF
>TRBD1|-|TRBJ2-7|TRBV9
TGTGCCAGCAGCGCAACAGGGGGCCCTTATCCTTACGAGCAGTACTTC
CASSATGGPYPYEQYF
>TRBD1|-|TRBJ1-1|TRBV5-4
TGTGCCAGCAGCCCCGGACAGGAGCCCGAAGCTTTCTTT
CASSPGQEPEAFF
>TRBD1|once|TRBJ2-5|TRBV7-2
TGTGCCAGCAGCCCCCCGACAGGGTGGAATGAAGAGACCCAGTACTTC
CASSPPTGWNEETQYF
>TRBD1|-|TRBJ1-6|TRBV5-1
TGCGCCAGCAGCCTCCAAACAGGGGATAATTCACCCCTCCACTTT
CASSLQTGDNSPLHF
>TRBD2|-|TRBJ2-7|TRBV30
TGTGCCTGGACTAGCGGCGGCTACGAGCAGTACTTC
CAWTSGGYEQYF
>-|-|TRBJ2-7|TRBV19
TGTGCCAGTAGTATCGACACCGCCTACGAGCAGTACTTC
CASSIDTAYEQYF
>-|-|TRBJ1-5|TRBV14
TGTGCCAGCAGCCAAATGGAGGGTAAGCCCCAGCATTTT
CASSQMEGKPQHF
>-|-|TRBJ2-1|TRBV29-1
TGCAGCGTTAGGGCAGACCGGGATGAGCAGTTCTTC
CSVRADRDEQFF
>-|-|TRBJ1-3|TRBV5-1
TGCGCCAGCAGCTTCCCGGGTCTTAGCTCTGGAAACACCATATATTTT
CASSFPGLSSGNTIYF
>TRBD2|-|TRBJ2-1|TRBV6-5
TGTGCCAGCAGAAGACTAGCGGACAATGAGCAGTTCTTC
CASRRLADNEQFF
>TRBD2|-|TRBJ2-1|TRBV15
TGTGCCACCAGCAGAGATTTGGTGGCGGGAGTGACCTACAATGAGCAGTTCTTC
CATSRDLVAGVTYNEQFF
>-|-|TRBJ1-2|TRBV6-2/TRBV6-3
TGTGCCAGCAGTTACGGGGGGGCCAACTATGGCTACACCTTC
CASSYGGANYGYTF
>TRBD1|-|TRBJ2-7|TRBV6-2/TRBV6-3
TGTGCCAGCAGTTACTCCCACAGGGGGCTCACCCACGAGCAGTACTTC
CASSYSHRGLTHEQYF
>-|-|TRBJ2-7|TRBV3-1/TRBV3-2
TGTGCCAGCAGCCACTTAGGGGACTCTCTCGAGCAGTACTTC
CASSHLGDSLEQYF
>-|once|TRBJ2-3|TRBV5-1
TGCGCCAGCAGCTTGGAGGCCGATACGCAGTATTTT
CASSLEADTQYF
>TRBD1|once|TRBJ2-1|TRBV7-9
TGTGCCAGCAGCCACCTACAGGGGTCCTACAATGAGCAGTTCTTC
CASSHLQGSYNEQFF
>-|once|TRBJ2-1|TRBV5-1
TGCGCCAGCAGCTTGGTCGCTGATTTCTTAACCTACAATGAGCAGTTCTTC
CASSLVADFLTYNEQFF
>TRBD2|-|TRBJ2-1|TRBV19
TGTGCCAGTAGTATCGGGACTAGCGGGATCTTGGGCCAGTTCTTC
CASSIGTSGILGQFF
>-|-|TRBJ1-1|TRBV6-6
TGTGCCAGCAGTTACTCGGGGCGCGAGGCTTTCTTT
CASSYSGREAFF
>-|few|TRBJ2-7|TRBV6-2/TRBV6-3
TGTGCCAGCAGTTATGTAAGGGCCTACGAGCAGTACTTC
CASSYVRAYEQYF
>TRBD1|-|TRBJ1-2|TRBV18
TGTGCCAGCTCACCCGACAGGGGCAACTATGGCTACACCTTC
CASSPDRGNYGYTF
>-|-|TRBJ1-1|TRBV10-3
TGTGCCATCAGTGAGCTGGGGGGGAACACTGAAGCTTTCTTT
CAISELGGNTEAFF
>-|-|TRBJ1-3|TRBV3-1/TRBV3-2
TGTGCCAGCAGCCATACAGGATCTGGAAACACCATATATTTT
CASSHTGSGNTIYF
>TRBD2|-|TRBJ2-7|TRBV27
TGTGCCAGCAGTCCCATAGCGGGGGGCTCCTACGAGCAGTACTTC
CASSPIAGGSYEQYF
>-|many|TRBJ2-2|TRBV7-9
TGTGCCAGCAGCCGGATACAGCCTACCGGGGAGCTGTTTTTT
CASSRIQPTGELFF
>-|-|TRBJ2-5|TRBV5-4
TGTGCCAGCAGCTTAAACCCCGGGGACACCCAAGAGACCCAGTACTTC
CASSLNPGDTQETQYF